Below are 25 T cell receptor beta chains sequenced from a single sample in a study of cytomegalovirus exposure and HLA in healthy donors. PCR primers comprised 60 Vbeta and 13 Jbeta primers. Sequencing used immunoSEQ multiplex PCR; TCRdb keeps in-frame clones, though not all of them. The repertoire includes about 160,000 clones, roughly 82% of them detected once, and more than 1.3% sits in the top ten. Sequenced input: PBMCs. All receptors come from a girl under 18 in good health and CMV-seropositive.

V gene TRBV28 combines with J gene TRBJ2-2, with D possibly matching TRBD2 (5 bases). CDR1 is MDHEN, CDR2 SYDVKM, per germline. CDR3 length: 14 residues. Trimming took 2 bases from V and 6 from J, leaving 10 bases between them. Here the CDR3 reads CASSLGLGAGELFF. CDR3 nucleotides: TGTGCCAGCAGTTTAGGTCTCGGGGCCGGGGAGCTGTTTTTT. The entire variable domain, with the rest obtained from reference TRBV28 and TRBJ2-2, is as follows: DVKVTQSSRYLVKRTGEKVFLECVQDMDHENMFWYRQDPGLGLRLIYFSYDVKMKEKGDIPEGYSVSREKKERFSLILESASTNQTSMYLCASSLGLGAGELFFGEGSRLTVL.

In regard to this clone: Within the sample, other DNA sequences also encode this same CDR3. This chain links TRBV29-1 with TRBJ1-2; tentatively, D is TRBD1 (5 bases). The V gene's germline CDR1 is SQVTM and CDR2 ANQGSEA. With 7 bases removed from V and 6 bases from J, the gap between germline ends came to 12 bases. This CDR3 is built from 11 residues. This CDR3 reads CSAGGGDGYTF. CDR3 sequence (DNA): TGCAGCGCTGGGGGGGGAGATGGCTACACCTTC.

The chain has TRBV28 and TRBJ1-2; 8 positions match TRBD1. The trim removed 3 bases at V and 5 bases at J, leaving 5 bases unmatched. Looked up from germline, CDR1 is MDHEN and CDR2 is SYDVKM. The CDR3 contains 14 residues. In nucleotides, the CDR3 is TGTGCCAGCAGTTTTGCAGGGGGCTTGTATGGCTACACCTTC. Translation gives CASSFAGGLYGYTF.

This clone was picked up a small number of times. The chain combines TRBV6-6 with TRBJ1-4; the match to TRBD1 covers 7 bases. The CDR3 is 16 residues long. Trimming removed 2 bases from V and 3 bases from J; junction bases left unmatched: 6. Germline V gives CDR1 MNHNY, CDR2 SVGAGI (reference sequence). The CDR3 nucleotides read TGTGCCAGCAGTTACCCTTCCGGGACAGCTAATGAAAAACTGTTTTTT. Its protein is CASSYPSGTANEKLFF.

The CDR3 protein is CASSLDASGWEQYF. Written as DNA, the CDR3 is TGCGCCAGCAGCTTGGACGCGTCGGGATGGGAGCAGTACTTC. This chain connects TRBV5-1 to TRBJ2-7; D perhaps matches TRBD2 (5 bases). Germline V gives CDR1 SGHRS, CDR2 YFSETQ. The length of the CDR3 is 14 residues. V was trimmed by 0 bases and J by 7 bases, leaving 14 bases between them.

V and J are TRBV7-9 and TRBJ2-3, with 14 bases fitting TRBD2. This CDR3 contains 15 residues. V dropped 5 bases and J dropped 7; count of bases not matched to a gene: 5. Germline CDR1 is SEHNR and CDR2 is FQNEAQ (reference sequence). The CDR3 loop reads CASSPGTSGSHTQYF. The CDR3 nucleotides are TGTGCCAGCAGCCCGGGGACTAGCGGGAGCCATACGCAGTATTTT.

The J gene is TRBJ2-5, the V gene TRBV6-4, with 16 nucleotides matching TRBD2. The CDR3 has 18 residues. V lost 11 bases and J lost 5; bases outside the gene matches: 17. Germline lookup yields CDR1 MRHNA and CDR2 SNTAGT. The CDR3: CAEESGTSGGAVAETQYF. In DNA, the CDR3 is TGTGCCGAAGAATCCGGGACTAGCGGGGGGGCAGTAGCTGAGACCCAGTACTTC.

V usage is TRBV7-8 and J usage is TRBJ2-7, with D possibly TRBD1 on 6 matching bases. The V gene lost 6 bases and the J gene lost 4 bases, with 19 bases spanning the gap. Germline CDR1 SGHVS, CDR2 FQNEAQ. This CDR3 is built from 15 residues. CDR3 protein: CASSPHRALDYEQYF. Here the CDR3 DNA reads TGTGCCAGCAGTCCGCACAGGGCTTTAGATTACGAGCAGTACTTC.

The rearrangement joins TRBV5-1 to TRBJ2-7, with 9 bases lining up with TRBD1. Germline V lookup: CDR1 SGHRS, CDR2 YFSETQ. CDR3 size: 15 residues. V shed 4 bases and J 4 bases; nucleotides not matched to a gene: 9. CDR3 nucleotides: TGCGCCAGCAGCCAGGCAGGGACAGGGCAATACGAGCAGTACTTC. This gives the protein CASSQAGTGQYEQYF.

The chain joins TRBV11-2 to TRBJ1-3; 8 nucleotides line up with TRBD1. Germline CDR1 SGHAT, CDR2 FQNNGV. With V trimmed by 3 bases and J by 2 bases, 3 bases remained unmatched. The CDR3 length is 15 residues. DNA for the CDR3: TGTGCCAGCAGCTTGATGACAGGGGCTGGAAACACCATATATTTT. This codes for CASSLMTGAGNTIYF.

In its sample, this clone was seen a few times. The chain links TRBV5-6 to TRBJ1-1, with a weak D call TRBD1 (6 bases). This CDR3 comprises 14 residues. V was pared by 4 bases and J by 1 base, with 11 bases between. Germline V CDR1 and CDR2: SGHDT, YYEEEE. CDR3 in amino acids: CASSRDRWNTEAFF. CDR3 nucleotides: TGTGCCAGCAGCCGAGACAGGTGGAACACTGAAGCTTTCTTT. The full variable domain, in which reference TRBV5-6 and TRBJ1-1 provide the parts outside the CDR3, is DAGVTQSPTHLIKTRGQQVTLRCSPKSGHDTVSWYQQALGQGPQFIFQYYEEEERQRGNFPDRFSGHQFPNYSSELNVNALLLGDSALYLCASSRDRWNTEAFFGQGTRLTVV.

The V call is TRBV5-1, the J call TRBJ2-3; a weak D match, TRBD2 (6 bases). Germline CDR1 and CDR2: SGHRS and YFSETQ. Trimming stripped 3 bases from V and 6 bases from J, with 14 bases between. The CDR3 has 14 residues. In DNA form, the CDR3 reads TGCGCCAGCAGCTGGGACTCGCCGAACGATACGCAGTATTTT. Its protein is CASSWDSPNDTQYF.

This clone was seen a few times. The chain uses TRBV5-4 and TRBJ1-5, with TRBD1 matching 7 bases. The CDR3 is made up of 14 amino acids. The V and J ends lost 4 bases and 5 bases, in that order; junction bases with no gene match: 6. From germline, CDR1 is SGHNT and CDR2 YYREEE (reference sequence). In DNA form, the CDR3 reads TGTGCCAGCAGCCAGGGGGGCGGGGATCAGCCCCAGCATTTT. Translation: CASSQGGGDQPQHF.

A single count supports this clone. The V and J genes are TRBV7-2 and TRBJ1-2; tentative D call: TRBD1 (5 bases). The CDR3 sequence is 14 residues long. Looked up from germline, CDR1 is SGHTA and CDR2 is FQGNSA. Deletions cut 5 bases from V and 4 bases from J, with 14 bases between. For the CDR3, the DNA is TGTGCCAGCAGCCGCTTCGACAGAACCTATGGCTACACCTTC. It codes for CASSRFDRTYGYTF.

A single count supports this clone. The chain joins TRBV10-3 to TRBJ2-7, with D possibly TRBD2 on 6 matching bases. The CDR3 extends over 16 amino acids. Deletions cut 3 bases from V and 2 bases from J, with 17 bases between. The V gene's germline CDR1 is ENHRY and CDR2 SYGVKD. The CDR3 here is CAISDLRDSEPYEQYF. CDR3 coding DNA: TGTGCCATCAGTGACCTCCGGGACTCGGAACCCTACGAGCAGTACTTC.

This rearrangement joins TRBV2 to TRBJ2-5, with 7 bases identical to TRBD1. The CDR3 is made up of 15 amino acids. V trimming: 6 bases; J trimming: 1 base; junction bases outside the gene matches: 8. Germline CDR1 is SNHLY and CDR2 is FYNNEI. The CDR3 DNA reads TGTGCCAGCAGGGTTACAGGGGCCCTCCAAGAGACCCAGTACTTC. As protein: CASRVTGALQETQYF.

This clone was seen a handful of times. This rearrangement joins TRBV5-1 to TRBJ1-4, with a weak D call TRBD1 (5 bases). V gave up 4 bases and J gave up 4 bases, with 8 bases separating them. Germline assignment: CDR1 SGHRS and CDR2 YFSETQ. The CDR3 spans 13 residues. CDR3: CASSQGGNEKLFF. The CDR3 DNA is TGCGCCAGCAGCCAGGGTGGTAATGAAAAACTGTTTTTT.

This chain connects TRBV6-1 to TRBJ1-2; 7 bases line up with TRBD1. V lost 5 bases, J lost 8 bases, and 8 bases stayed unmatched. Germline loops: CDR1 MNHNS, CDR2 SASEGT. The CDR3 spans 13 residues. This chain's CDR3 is CASSRTGVEGYTF. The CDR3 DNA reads TGTGCCAGCAGTCGCACAGGGGTGGAGGGCTACACCTTC.

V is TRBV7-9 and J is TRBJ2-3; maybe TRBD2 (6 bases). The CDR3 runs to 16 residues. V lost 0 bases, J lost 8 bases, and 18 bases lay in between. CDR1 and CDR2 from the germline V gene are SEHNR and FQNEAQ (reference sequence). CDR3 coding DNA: TGTGCCAGCAGCTTAGCGGTGACTAGATCCCATGGTACGCAGTATTTT. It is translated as CASSLAVTRSHGTQYF.

CDR3 residues: CASSQLTGKYNQETQYF. The CDR3 nucleotides read TGTGCCAGCAGCCAGTTGACAGGGAAGTACAACCAAGAGACCCAGTACTTC. This sequence joins TRBV5-5 and TRBJ2-5; 7 nucleotides line up with TRBD1. CDR1 and CDR2 from the germline V gene are SGHKS and YYEKEE (reference sequence). The trim removed 4 bases at V and 0 bases at J, leaving 12 bases unmatched. The CDR3 sequence is 17 residues long.

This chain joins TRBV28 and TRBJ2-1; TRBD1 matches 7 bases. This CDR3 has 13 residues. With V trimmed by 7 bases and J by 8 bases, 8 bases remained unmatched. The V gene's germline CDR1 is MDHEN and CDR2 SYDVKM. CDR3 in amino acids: CASKGGLRDEQFF. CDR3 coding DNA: TGTGCCAGCAAAGGGGGCTTAAGGGATGAGCAGTTCTTC.

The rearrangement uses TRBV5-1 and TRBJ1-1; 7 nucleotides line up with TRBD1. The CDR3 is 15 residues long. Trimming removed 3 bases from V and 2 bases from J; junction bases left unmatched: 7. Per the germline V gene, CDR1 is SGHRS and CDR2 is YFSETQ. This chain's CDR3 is CASSSTGNGNTEAFF. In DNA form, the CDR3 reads TGCGCCAGCAGCTCGACAGGGAACGGAAACACTGAAGCTTTCTTT.

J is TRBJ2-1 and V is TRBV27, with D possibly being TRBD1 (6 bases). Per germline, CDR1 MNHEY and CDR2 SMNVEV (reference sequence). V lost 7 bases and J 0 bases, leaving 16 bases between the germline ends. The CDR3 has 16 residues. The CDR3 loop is CASTGQLTNSYNEQFF. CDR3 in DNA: TGTGCCAGCACCGGACAGCTCACCAACTCCTACAATGAGCAGTTCTTC.

This CDR3 is CASSRLTGLYEQYF. DNA for the CDR3: TGTGCCAGCAGTCGGCTGACAGGGCTCTACGAGCAGTACTTC. This chain uses TRBV6-5 with TRBJ2-7, with 7 bases that match TRBD1. V trimming: 5 bases; J trimming: 3 bases; junction bases outside the gene matches: 7. This CDR3 has 14 residues. CDR1 is MNHEY, CDR2 SVGAGI, per germline.

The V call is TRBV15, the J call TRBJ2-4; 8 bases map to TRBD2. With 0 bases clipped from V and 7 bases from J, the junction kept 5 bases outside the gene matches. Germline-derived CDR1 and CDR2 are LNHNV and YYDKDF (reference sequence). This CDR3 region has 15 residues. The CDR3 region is CATSRDQTGGNIQYF. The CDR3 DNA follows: TGTGCCACCAGCAGAGATCAGACGGGAGGGAACATTCAGTACTTC.